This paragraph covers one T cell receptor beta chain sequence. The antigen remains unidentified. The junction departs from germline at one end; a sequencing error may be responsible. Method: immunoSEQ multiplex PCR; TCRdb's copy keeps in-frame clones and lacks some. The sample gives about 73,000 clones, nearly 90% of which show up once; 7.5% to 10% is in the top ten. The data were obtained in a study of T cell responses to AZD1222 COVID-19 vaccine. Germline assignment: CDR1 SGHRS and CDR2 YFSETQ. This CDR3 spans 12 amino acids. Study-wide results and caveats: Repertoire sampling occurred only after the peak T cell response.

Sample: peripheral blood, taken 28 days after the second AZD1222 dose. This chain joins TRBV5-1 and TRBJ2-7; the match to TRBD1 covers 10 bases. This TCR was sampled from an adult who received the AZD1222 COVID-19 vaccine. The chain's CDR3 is CASSLPPGQGVF. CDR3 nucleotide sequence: TGCGCCAGCAGCTTGCCGCCCGGACAGGGGGTCTTC.